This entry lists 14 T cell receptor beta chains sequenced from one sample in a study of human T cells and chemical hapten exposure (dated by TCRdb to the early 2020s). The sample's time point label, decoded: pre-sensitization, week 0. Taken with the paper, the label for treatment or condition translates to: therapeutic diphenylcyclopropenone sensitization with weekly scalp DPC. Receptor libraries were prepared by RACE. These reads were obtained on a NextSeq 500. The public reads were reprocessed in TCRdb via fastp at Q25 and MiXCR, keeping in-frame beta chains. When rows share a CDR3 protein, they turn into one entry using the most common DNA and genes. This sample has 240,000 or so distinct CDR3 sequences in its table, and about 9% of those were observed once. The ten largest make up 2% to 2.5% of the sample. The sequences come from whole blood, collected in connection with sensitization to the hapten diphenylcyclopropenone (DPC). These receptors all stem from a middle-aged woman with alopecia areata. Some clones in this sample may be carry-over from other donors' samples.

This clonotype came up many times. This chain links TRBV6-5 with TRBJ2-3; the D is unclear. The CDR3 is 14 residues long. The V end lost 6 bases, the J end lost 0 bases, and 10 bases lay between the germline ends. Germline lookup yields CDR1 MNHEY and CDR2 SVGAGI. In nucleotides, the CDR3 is TGTGCCAGCAGGCCTGCATTTAGCACAGATACGCAGTATTTT. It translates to CASRPAFSTDTQYF.

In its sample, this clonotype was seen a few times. CDR3 amino acids: CASSQGYQGTNEKLFF. The CDR3 DNA reads TGCGCCAGCAGCCAGGGATATCAGGGGACTAATGAAAAACTGTTTTTT. The V gene is TRBV4-1, the J gene TRBJ1-4; D might be TRBD1 (6 bases). The germline gives CDR1 MGHRA, CDR2 YSYEKL. This CDR3 comprises 16 residues. Trimming pared 3 bases from V and 2 bases from J, leaving 13 bases between.

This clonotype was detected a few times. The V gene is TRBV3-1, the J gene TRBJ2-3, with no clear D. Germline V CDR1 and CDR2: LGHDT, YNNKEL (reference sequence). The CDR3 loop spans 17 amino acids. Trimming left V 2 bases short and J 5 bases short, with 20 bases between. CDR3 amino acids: CASSQTPGPGRVDTQYF. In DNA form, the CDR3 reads TGTGCCAGCAGCCAAACGCCCGGGCCCGGACGGGTAGATACGCAGTATTTT.

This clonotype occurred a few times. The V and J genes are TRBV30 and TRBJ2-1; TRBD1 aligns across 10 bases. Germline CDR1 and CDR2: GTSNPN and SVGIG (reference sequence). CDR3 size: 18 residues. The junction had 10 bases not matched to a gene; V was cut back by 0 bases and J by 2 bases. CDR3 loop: CAWSVGTGVWEAYNEQFF. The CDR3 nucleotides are TGTGCCTGGAGTGTGGGGACAGGGGTTTGGGAAGCCTACAATGAGCAGTTCTTC.

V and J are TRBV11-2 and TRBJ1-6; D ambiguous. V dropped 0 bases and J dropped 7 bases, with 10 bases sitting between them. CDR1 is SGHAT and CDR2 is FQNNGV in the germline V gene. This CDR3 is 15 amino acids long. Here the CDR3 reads CASSLETGRNSPLHF. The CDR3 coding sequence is TGTGCCAGCAGCTTAGAGACGGGGAGGAATTCACCCCTCCACTTT. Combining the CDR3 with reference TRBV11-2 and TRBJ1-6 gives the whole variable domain EAGVAQSPRYKIIEKRQSVAFWCNPISGHATLYWYQQILGQGPKLLIQFQNNGVVDDSQLPKDRFSAERLKGVDSTLKIQPAKLEDSAVYLCASSLETGRNSPLHFGNGTRLTVT.

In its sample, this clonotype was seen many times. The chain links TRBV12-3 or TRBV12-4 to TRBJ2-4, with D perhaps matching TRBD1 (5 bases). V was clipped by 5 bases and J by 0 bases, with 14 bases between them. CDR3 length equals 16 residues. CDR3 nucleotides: TGTGCCAGCAGTCCCCCTATAGGGGTAGCCAAAAACATTCAGTACTTC. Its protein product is CASSPPIGVAKNIQYF.

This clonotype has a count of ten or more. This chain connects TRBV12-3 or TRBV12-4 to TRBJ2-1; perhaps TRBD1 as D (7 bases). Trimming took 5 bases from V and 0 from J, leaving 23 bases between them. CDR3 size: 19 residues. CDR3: CASSGRGQRSSLSYNEQFF. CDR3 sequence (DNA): TGTGCCAGCAGTGGGCGGGGACAGCGCTCCTCGCTCTCCTACAATGAGCAGTTCTTC.

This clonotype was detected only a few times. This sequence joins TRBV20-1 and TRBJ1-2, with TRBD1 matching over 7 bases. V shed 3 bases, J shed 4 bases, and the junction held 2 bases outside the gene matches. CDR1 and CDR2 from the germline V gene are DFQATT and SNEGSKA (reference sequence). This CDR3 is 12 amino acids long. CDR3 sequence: CSASGTVYGYTF. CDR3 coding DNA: TGCAGTGCTAGTGGGACAGTCTATGGCTACACCTTC.

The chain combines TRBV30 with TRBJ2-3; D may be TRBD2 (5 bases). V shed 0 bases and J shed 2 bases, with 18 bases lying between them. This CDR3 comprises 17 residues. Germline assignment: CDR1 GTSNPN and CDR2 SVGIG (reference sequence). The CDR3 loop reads CAWSVPLRDLNTDTQYF. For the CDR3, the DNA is TGTGCCTGGAGTGTCCCCCTCCGGGATCTAAACACAGATACGCAGTATTTT.

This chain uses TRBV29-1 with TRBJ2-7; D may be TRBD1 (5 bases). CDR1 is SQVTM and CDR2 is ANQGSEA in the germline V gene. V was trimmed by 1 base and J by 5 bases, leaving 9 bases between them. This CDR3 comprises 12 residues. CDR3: CSVEARRDEQYF. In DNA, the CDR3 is TGCAGCGTTGAAGCACGCAGGGACGAGCAGTACTTC.

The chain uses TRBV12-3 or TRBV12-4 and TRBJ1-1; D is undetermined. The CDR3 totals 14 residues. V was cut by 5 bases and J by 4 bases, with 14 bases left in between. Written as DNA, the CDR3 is TGTGCCAGCAGTACCCTCCGTGGTTTCACTGAAGCTTTCTTT. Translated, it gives CASSTLRGFTEAFF.

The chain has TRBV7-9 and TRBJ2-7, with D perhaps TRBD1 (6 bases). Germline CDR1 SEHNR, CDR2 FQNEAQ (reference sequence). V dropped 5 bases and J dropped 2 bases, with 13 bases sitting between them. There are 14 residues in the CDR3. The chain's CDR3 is CASSGIQGAYEQYF. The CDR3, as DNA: TGTGCCAGCAGCGGAATACAGGGAGCCTACGAGCAGTACTTC.

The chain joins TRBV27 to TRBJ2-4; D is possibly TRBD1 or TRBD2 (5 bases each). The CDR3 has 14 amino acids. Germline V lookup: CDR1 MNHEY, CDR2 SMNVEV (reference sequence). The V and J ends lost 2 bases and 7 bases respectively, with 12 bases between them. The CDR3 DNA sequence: TGTGCCAGCAGTTTAGGGGGTCTGGGGAACATTCAGTACTTC. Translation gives CASSLGGLGNIQYF.

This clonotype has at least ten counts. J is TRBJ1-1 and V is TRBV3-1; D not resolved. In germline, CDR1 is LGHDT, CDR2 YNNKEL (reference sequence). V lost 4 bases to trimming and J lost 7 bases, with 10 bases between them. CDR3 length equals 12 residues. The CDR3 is CASSREVNEAFF. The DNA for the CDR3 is TGTGCCAGCAGCCGCGAGGTAAATGAAGCTTTCTTT.